These 4 T cell receptor beta chains came from one sample sequenced in a study of blood T cells in healthy people across ages. It was with a sample-barcoded 5' primer and a J-beta primer mix that a second PCR of roughly 7 to 12 cycles was run. MiXCR was run by TCRdb on the 5' RACE reads, yielding one entry per CDR3 protein. The top ten hold about 2.1% of the sample, which has over 1,500,000 distinct CDR3 sequences, roughly 49% seen once. Sequenced material: blood. The receptors shown here come from a woman aged 35 to 49 in good health.

The chain recombines TRBV4-3 with TRBJ2-4, with 7 bases lining up with TRBD1. The germline V gene encodes CDR1 LGHNA and CDR2 YSLEER. Trimming removed 4 bases from V and 5 bases from J; junction bases left unmatched: 8. CDR3 size: 15 residues. DNA for the CDR3: TGCGCCAGCAGCCGAATGACCACAGGGGAAAACATTCAGTACTTC. Its protein product is CASSRMTTGENIQYF.

The rearrangement links TRBV5-4 to TRBJ1-1; TRBD1 is a possible D gene (6 bases). The length of the CDR3 is 14 residues. V dropped 2 bases and J dropped 4 bases, with 12 bases sitting between them. Germline V gene sequence: CDR1 SGHNT, CDR2 YYREEE (reference sequence). DNA of the CDR3: TGTGCCAGCAGCTTACAGGGCTGGGGCACTGAAGCTTTCTTT. Protein sequence: CASSLQGWGTEAFF.

This clonotype has more than one count but fewer than ten. The chain links TRBV20-1 to TRBJ1-2; D remains unclear. V shed 5 bases and J shed 1 base, with 11 bases lying between them. Germline CDR1 DFQATT, CDR2 SNEGSKA (reference sequence). The CDR3 has 13 amino acids. The CDR3 nucleotides are TGCAGTGCTCCCTTGACCCTTAACTATGGCTACACCTTC. This encodes CSAPLTLNYGYTF.

The CDR3 bases are TGTGCCAGCAGCGTCGCGGTGGCTAATTCACCCCTCCACTTT. Its protein product is CASSVAVANSPLHF. This chain uses TRBV25-1 with TRBJ1-6; no clear D gene. Per germline, CDR1 MGHDK and CDR2 SYGVNS. This CDR3 has 14 residues. Trimming took off 6 bases at V and 6 bases at J, with 12 bases between the two ends.